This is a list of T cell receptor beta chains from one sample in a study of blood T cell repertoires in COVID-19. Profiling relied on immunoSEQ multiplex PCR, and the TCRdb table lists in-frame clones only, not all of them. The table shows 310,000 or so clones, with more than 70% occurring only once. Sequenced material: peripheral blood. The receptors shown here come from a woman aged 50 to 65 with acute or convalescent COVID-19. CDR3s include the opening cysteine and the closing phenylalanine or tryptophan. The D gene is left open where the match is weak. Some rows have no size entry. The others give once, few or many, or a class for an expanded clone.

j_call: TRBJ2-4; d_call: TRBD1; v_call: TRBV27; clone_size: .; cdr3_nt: TGTGCCAGCAGTTTAAGGGGACAGGGACCCGACATTCAGTACTTC; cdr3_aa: CASSLRGQGPDIQYF
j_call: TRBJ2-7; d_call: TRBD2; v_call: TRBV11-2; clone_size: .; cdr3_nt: TGTGCCAGCAGCTTAGGCCCGGGGGGAGGGCGGGAGCAGTACTTC; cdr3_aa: CASSLGPGGGREQYF
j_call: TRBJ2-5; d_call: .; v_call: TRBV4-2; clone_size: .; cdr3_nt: TGTGCCAGCAGCCTCAGGAGGGAAGAGACCCAGTACTTC; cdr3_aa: CASSLRREETQYF
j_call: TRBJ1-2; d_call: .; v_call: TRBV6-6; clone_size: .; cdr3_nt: TGTGCCAGTCGAGGGGGTAACTATGGCTACACCTTC; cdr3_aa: CASRGGNYGYTF
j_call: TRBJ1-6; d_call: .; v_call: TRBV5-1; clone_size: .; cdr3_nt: TGCGCCAGCAGCTTACCTTTCGCCGGACAGAGTAATTCACCCCTCCACTTT; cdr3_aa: CASSLPFAGQSNSPLHF
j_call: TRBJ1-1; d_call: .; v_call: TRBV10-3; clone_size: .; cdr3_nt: TGTGCCATCAGCCCAGGGATGACTGAAGCTTTCTTT; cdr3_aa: CAISPGMTEAFF
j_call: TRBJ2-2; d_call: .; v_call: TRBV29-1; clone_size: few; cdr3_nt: TGCAGCGTTGACAGGGGGAACACCGGGGAGCTGTTTTTT; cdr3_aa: CSVDRGNTGELFF
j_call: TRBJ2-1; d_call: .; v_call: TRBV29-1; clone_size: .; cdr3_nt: TGCAGTCACCGCGGGGGCGGCAATGAGCAGTTCTTC; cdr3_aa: CSHRGGGNEQFF
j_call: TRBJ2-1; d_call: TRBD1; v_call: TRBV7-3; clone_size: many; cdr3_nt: TGTGCCAGCTCGGACAGGGGGAGGAATGAGCAGTTCTTC; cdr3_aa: CASSDRGRNEQFF
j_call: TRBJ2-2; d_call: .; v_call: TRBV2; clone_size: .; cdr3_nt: TGTGCCAGCACTACAAGGAGAGGAACCGGGGAGCTGTTTTTT; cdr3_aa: CASTTRRGTGELFF
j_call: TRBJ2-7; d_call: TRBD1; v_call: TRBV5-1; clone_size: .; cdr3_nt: TGCGCCAGCAGCGGGGGACAGGGGGCGGGCGAGCAGTACTTC; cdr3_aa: CASSGGQGAGEQYF
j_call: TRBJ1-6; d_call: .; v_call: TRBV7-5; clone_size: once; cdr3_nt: TGTGCCAGAAGCTTAGCACAGGGTTGTAATTCACCCCTCCACTTT; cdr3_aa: CARSLAQGCNSPLHF
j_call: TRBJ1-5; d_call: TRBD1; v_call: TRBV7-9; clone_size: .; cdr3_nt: TGTGCCAGCAGCGGGACAGGGGATCAGCCCCAGCATTTT; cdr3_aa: CASSGTGDQPQHF
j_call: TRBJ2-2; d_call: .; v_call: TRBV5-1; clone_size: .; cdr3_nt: TGCGCCAGCAGCTTGGCGCAGGGTCGTGCCTTAAGAACCGGGGAGCTGTTTTTT; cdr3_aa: CASSLAQGRALRTGELFF
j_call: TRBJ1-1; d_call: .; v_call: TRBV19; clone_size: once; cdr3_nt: TGTGCCAGTACTACACGTCGGGGGGGGATCACTGAAGCTTTCTTT; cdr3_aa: CASTTRRGGITEAFF
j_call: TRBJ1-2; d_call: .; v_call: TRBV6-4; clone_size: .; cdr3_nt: TGTGCCAGCAGACCCGGGCCTGAGGGTAACTATGGCTACACCTTC; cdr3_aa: CASRPGPEGNYGYTF
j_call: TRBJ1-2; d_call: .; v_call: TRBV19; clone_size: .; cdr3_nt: TGTGCCAGTAGTATCGCGGGGAAAAGCTATGGCTACACCTTC; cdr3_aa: CASSIAGKSYGYTF
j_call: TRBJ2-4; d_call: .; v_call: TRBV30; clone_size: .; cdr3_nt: TGTGCCTGGAGTTTGCGACAGTCAGCCAAAAACATTCAGTACTTC; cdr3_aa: CAWSLRQSAKNIQYF
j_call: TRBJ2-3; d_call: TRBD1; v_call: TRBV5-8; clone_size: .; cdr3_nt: TGTGCCAGCAGCTTCACTAGACAGGGGGAGGTAGATACGCAGTATTTT; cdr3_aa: CASSFTRQGEVDTQYF
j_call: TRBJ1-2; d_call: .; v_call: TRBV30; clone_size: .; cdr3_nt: TGTGCCTGGAGTGTTACAGCTAACTATGGCTACACCTTC; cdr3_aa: CAWSVTANYGYTF
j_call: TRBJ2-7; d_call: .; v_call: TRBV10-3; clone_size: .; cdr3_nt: TGTGCCATCGGGACTCGACACTACGAGCAGTACTTC; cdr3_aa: CAIGTRHYEQYF
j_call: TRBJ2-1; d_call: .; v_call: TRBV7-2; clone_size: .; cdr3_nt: TGTGCCAGCAGCTTAGGCCGGGACTCCTACAATGAGCAGTTCTTC; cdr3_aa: CASSLGRDSYNEQFF
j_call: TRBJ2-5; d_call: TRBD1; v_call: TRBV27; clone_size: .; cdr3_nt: TGTGCCAGCAGGGGATACGGGACAGATTCCCAAGAGACCCAGTACTTC; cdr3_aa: CASRGYGTDSQETQYF
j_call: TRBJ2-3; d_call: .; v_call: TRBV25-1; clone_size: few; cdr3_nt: TGTGCCAGCAGTGGACTTACAACTAGCACAGATACGCAGTATTTT; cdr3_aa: CASSGLTTSTDTQYF
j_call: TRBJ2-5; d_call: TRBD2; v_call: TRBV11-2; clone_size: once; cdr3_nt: TGTGCCAGCAGCTTAGGACTAGCGGGGGGAAACAACCAAGAGACCCAGTACTTC; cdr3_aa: CASSLGLAGGNNQETQYF
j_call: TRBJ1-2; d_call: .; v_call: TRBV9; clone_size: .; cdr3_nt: TGTGCCAGCAGCCCGAACTCGAATGGCTACACCTTC; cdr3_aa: CASSPNSNGYTF
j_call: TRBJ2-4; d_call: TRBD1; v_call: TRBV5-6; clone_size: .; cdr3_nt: TGTGCCAGCAGCTCGGACAGGACTTATCCCCACAAAAACATTCAGTACTTC; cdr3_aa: CASSSDRTYPHKNIQYF
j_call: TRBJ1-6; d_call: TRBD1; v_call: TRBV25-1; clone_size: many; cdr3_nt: TGTGCCAGCAGTGACCTCGGACAGGGGAGTAGTGCACCCCTCCACTTT; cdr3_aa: CASSDLGQGSSAPLHF
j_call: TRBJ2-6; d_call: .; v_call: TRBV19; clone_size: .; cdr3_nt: TGTGCCAGTCATGAGGGCTCTGGGGCCAACGTCCTGACTTTC; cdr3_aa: CASHEGSGANVLTF